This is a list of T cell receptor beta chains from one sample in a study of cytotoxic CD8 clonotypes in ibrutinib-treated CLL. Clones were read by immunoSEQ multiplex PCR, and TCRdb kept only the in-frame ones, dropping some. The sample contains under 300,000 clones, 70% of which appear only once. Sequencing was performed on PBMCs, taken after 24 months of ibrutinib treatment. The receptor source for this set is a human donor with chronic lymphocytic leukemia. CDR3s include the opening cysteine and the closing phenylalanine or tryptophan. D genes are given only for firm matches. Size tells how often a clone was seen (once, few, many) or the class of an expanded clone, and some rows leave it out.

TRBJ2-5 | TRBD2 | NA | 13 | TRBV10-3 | CAISSREVETQYF | TGTGCCATCAGCAGCCGGGAGGTGGAGACCCAGTACTTC
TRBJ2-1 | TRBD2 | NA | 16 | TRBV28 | CASSFPGRAGGNEQFF | TGTGCCAGCAGTTTCCCCGGGAGGGCCGGAGGGAATGAGCAGTTCTTC
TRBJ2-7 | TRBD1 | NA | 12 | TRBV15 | CATSGTGYEQYF | TGTGCCACCTCCGGGACAGGGTACGAGCAGTACTTC
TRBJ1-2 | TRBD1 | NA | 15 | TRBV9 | CASSHPGGRLRGYTF | TGTGCCAGCAGCCACCCAGGGGGTAGGTTGCGTGGCTACACCTTC
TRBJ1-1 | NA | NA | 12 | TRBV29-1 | CSVFGQASTAFF | TGCAGCGTTTTTGGGCAGGCTTCAACGGCTTTCTTT
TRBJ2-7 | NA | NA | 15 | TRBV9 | CASSARGSGSYEQYF | TGTGCCAGCAGCGCCCGAGGCTCAGGCTCCTACGAGCAGTACTTC
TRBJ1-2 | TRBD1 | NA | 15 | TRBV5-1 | CASSLDRATSYGYTF | TGCGCCAGCAGCCTTGACAGGGCGACAAGCTATGGCTACACCTTC
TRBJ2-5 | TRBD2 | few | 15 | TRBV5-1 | CASSQRGGSGETQYF | TGCGCCAGCAGCCAGAGGGGCGGGAGCGGGGAGACCCAGTACTTC
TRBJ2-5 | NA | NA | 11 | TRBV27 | CASSSSRTQYF | TGTGCCAGCAGTAGCTCTCGGACCCAGTACTTC
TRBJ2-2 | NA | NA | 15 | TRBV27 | CASSPRGVNTGELFF | TGTGCCAGCAGTCCCCGGGGCGTCAACACCGGGGAGCTGTTTTTT
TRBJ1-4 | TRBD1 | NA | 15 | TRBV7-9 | CASSSVGTGHEKLFF | TGTGCCAGCAGCTCCGTGGGGACAGGTCATGAAAAACTGTTTTTT
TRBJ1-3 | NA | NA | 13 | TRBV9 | CASSVASGNTIYF | TGTGCCAGCAGCGTAGCTTCGGGGAACACCATATATTTT
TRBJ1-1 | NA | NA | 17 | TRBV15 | CATSRGGRGGVNTEAFF | TGTGCCACCAGCAGAGGGGGAAGGGGAGGCGTGAACACTGAAGCTTTCTTT
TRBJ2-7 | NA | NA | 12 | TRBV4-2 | CASSLPFREQYF | TGTGCCAGCAGCCTGCCGTTTCGGGAGCAGTACTTC
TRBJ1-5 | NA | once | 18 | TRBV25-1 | CASSDSRGDIYSNQPQHF | TGTGCCAGCAGTGATTCAAGGGGCGACATCTATAGCAATCAGCCCCAGCATTTT
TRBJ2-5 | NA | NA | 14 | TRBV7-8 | CASSSRVGLETQYF | TGTGCCAGCAGCTCCCGAGTGGGGTTAGAGACCCAGTACTTC
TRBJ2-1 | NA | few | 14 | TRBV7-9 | CASSMGRSYNEQFF | TGTGCCAGCAGCATGGGGCGGTCCTACAATGAGCAGTTCTTC
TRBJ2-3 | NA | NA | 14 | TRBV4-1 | CASSQDEGSDTQYF | TGCGCCAGCAGCCAAGATGAAGGGTCAGATACGCAGTATTTT
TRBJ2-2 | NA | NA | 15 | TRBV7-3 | CASSLQPENTGELFF | TGTGCCAGCAGCTTACAGCCCGAGAACACCGGGGAGCTGTTTTTT
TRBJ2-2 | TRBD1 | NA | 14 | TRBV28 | CASSLGQGAGELFF | TGTGCCAGCAGTTTAGGACAGGGGGCCGGGGAGCTGTTTTTT
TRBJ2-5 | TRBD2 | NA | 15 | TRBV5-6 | CASSLLAGARETQYF | TGTGCCAGCAGCCTTCTAGCGGGAGCACGAGAGACCCAGTACTTC
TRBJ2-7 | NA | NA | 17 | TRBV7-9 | CASSSPQRGTDAYEQYF | TGTGCCAGCAGCTCCCCCCAACGCGGGACTGACGCCTACGAGCAGTACTTC
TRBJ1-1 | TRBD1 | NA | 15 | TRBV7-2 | CASSRTGGGSTEAFF | TGTGCCAGCAGCCGGACAGGGGGCGGGAGCACTGAAGCTTTCTTT
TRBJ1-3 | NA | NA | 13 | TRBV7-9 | CASSLVQGNTIYF | TGTGCCAGCAGCTTAGTTCAGGGAAACACCATATATTTT
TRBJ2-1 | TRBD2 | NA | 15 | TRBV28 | CASTRPSGGGNEQFF | TGTGCCAGCACCCGTCCTAGCGGGGGAGGAAATGAGCAGTTCTTC
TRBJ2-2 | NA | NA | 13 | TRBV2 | CASSVRVPGELFF | TGTGCCAGCAGTGTCCGAGTCCCCGGGGAGCTGTTTTTT
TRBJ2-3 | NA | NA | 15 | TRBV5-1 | CASSLAGTRTDTQYF | TGCGCCAGCAGCTTGGCGGGGACACGCACAGATACGCAGTATTTT
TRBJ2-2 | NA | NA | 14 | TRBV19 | CASQHEANTGELFF | TGTGCCAGCCAACACGAGGCGAACACCGGGGAGCTGTTTTTT
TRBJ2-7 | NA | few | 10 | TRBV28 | CASGTYEQYF | TGTGCCAGCGGCACCTACGAGCAGTACTTC
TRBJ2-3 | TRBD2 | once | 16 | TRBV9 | CASSDISGRATDTQYF | TGTGCCAGCAGTGATATTAGCGGGAGGGCCACGGATACGCAGTATTTT
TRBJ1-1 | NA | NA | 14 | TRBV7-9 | CASGGGSLNTEAFF | TGTGCCAGCGGGGGCGGGAGCCTGAACACTGAAGCTTTCTTT
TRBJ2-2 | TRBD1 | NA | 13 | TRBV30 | CAWSRQGSGELFF | TGTGCCTGGAGCAGACAGGGGTCCGGGGAGCTGTTTTTT
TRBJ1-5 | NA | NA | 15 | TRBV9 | CASSVGRGSNQPQHF | TGTGCCAGCAGCGTAGGGAGGGGGAGCAATCAGCCCCAGCATTTT
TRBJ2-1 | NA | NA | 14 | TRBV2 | CASLGRVRPGEQFF | TGTGCCAGCCTCGGGCGCGTACGGCCCGGGGAGCAGTTCTTC
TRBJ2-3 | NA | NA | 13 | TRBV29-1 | CSVRAGNTDTQYF | TGCAGCGTTAGGGCGGGAAACACAGATACGCAGTATTTT
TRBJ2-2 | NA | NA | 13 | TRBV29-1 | CSVLDRNTGELFF | TGCAGCGTTTTGGACAGAAACACCGGGGAGCTGTTTTTT
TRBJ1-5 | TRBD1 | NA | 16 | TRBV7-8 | CASSLARDRGDQPQHF | TGTGCCAGCAGCTTAGCGCGGGACAGGGGAGATCAGCCCCAGCATTTT
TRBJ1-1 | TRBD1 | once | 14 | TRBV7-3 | CASSKGQGATEAFF | TGTGCCAGCAGCAAAGGACAGGGGGCCACTGAAGCTTTCTTT
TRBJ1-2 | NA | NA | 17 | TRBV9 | CASSVAGRPAYDYGYTF | TGTGCCAGCAGCGTAGCGGGGCGTCCGGCTTATGACTATGGCTACACCTTC
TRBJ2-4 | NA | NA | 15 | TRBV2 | CASSEFRGLVDIQYF | TGTGCCAGCAGTGAGTTTAGAGGGTTGGTAGACATTCAGTACTTC